The entry below describes one T cell receptor (beta chain). This record belongs to a study of memory CD4+ T cells and cytomegalovirus serostatus. Across the study: Of the healthy Belgian adults, several were CMV seropositive and 20 to 25 seronegative.

The sort gate was single viable CD3+CD4+CD8-CD45RO+ cells for memory CD4+ T cells. CMV serostatus came from serum IgG against pp150, pp28, p38, p52. This table comes from immunoSEQ multiplex PCR, and its TCRdb copy is limited to in-frame clones, with some not included. Among some 48,000 clones, more than 70% were seen once, and the ten largest hold 0.75% to 0.9%. V shed 0 bases and J 5 bases; nucleotides not matched to a gene: 3. The germline gives CDR1 MGHRA, CDR2 YSYEKL. The CDR3 consists of 14 residues. The chain recombines TRBV4-1 with TRBJ2-7; 8 bases match TRBD1. The receptor was derived from an adult in good health and CMV-seronegative. Sequenced material: memory CD4+ T cells from blood. The CDR3 DNA reads TGCGCCAGCAGCCAAGACCAGGGGGCCCACGAGCAGTACTTC. As protein: CASSQDQGAHEQYF.